Following are 30 T cell receptor beta chains from one sample sequenced in a study of Graves' ophthalmopathy and Graves' hyperthyroidism. TCR beta CDR3 amplification used RNA transcripts. Second-round multiplex PCR followed a first-round RT-PCR using HTBI primers. TCRdb reprocessed the multiplex PCR reads with MiXCR, giving one entry per CDR3 protein. The data hold around 600,000 distinct CDR3 sequences, with more than 40% observed a single time. The sequenced material came from peripheral blood. The source is an adult man with Graves' ophthalmopathy.

CDR3 coding DNA: TGTGCCAGCAGCTTAGCGCTACTGGGACTAGCGGGAGGGCAAGAGACCCAGTACTTC. It specifies CASSLALLGLAGGQETQYF. The rearrangement links TRBV11-1 to TRBJ2-5, with 16 bases lining up with TRBD2. Germline V gives CDR1 SGHAT, CDR2 FQDESV (reference sequence). The V gene end was trimmed by 0 bases and the J gene end by 2 bases; junction bases not matched to a gene: 6. CDR3 size: 19 residues.

The J gene is TRBJ2-5, the V gene TRBV15, with TRBD2 matching 12 bases. This CDR3 region has 16 residues. Germline CDR1 and CDR2: LNHNV and YYDKDF (reference sequence). V was pared by 1 base and J by 2 bases, with 2 bases of the junction left unmatched. The chain's CDR3 is CATSRGLAGEQETQYF. CDR3 DNA: TGTGCCACCAGCAGAGGACTAGCGGGGGAACAAGAGACCCAGTACTTC. Full variable domain (outside the CDR3, taken from reference TRBV15 and TRBJ2-5): DAMVIQNPRYQVTQFGKPVTLSCSQTLNHNVMYWYQQKSSQAPKLLFHYYDKDFNNEADTPDNFQSRRPNTSFCFLDIRSPGLGDTAMYLCATSRGLAGEQETQYFGPGTRLLVL.

In its sample, this clonotype was seen many times. The J gene is TRBJ2-5, the V gene TRBV9; 11 positions agree with TRBD2. With 4 bases clipped from V and 5 bases from J, the junction kept 7 bases outside the gene matches. Germline CDR1 SGDLS, CDR2 YYNGEE. The CDR3 consists of 15 residues. CDR3 protein: CASSTNIAGGETQYF. The CDR3, as DNA: TGTGCCAGCAGCACGAATATAGCGGGAGGGGAGACCCAGTACTTC.

The table lists this clonotype with many counts. The rearrangement links TRBV6-1 to TRBJ1-2, with TRBD1 matching 10 bases. Trimming at V came to 4 bases and at J to 4 bases, leaving 6 bases not matched to a gene. The CDR3 is 15 amino acids. CDR1 and CDR2 from the germline V gene are MNHNS and SASEGT. The CDR3: CASSATGTGVYGYTF. CDR3 nucleotides: TGTGCCAGCAGTGCGACCGGGACAGGGGTCTATGGCTACACCTTC.

This clonotype was seen ten or more times. This chain connects TRBV7-2 to TRBJ2-7, with 7 bases that match TRBD2. The junction had 12 bases not matched to a gene; V was cut back by 5 bases and J by 2 bases. Germline V gene data show CDR1 as SGHTA and CDR2 as FQGNSA. The CDR3 length is 16 residues. CDR3 sequence (DNA): TGTGCCAGCAGCCAACGGTCGGGAGGAATCACCTACGAGCAGTACTTC. Amino acids: CASSQRSGGITYEQYF.

The table lists this clonotype with many counts. The J gene is TRBJ1-1, the V gene TRBV12-3 or TRBV12-4; TRBD1 is a possible D gene (6 bases). Trimming stripped 8 bases from V and 1 base from J, with 14 bases between. The CDR3 consists of 14 residues. CDR3 nucleotide sequence: TGTGCCAGCGAGAACAGGGAGCAGAACACTGAAGCTTTCTTT. Translation: CASENREQNTEAFF.

This clonotype was seen many times. The genes are TRBV6-1 and TRBJ1-6; D is undetermined. Trimming cost V 6 bases and J 6 bases, with 15 bases left between them. The CDR3 is 15 residues long. Germline loops: CDR1 MNHNS, CDR2 SASEGT. CDR3 protein: CASREATGSNSPLHF. The CDR3 nucleotides are TGTGCCAGCAGAGAGGCCACGGGATCTAATTCACCCCTCCACTTT.

V usage is TRBV7-9 and J usage is TRBJ2-5; the match to TRBD2 covers 9 bases. Unmatched junction bases numbered 15, after V lost 5 bases and J lost 5 bases. The CDR3 totals 17 residues. Germline V lookup: CDR1 SEHNR, CDR2 FQNEAQ (reference sequence). The DNA of the CDR3 is TGTGCCAGCAGCAAGCAGATGACTAGCGGAGTGTATGAGACCCAGTACTTC. Translation gives CASSKQMTSGVYETQYF.

As for this clonotype: A single base separates this from a much larger clone, so it may be a read error. The conserved phenylalanine or tryptophan is not found at the CDR3 terminus, so this likely reflects a read error. This sequence joins TRBV3-1 and TRBJ1-5, with a possible D match to TRBD1 (5 bases). This CDR3 comprises 17 residues. V was clipped by 6 bases and J by 0 bases, with 18 bases between them. Germline V lookup: CDR1 LGHDT, CDR2 YNNKEL (reference sequence). The DNA for the CDR3 is TGTGCCAGCAGTGCCCTCGGGGGTCATGATAGCAATCAGCCCCAGCATCTT. It yields the protein CASSALGGHDSNQPQHL.

This chain uses TRBV7-9 with TRBJ1-2; no definite D call. This CDR3 spans 16 amino acids. V was pared by 11 bases and J by 1 base, with 23 bases between. CDR1 is SEHNR, CDR2 FQNEAQ, per germline (reference sequence). The CDR3: CAWSDPRRNRNYGYTF. As DNA, the CDR3 is TGTGCCTGGAGTGACCCCCGAAGGAACCGTAACTATGGCTACACCTTC.

The chain is built from TRBV25-1 and TRBJ2-6; 12 bases align to TRBD1. Germline trimming cut 8 bases from V and 2 bases from J; bases unmatched to any gene: 10. CDR3 length: 18 amino acids. Germline assignment: CDR1 MGHDK and CDR2 SYGVNS. The DNA for the CDR3 is TGTGCCAGCTCACCTGGGACAGGGGGCGGCGCTGGGGCCAACGTCCTGACTTTC. It encodes CASSPGTGGGAGANVLTF.

This clonotype was seen only a few times. The chain has TRBV7-2 and TRBJ1-3; the D is unclear. Trimming stripped 5 bases from V and 0 bases from J, with 14 bases between. Germline V gives CDR1 SGHTA, CDR2 FQGNSA. This CDR3 spans 16 amino acids. CDR3 DNA: TGTGCCAGCAGCCAAGCCGCGACCCCCTCTGGAAACACCATATATTTT. Translated: CASSQAATPSGNTIYF.

The chain couples TRBV29-1 to TRBJ2-6; a weak D match, TRBD2 (5 bases). Germline V gene lookup returns CDR1 SQVTM and CDR2 ANQGSEA. CDR3 length: 15 amino acids. The CDR3 loop is CSASTRGYGANVLTF. The CDR3, as DNA: TGCAGTGCTAGCACGCGTGGCTATGGGGCCAACGTCCTGACTTTC.

V and J are TRBV5-8 and TRBJ2-7; tentatively, D is TRBD1 (6 bases). Germline V gene sequence: CDR1 SGHTS, CDR2 YDEGEE. Deletions cut 0 bases from V and 6 bases from J, with 16 bases between. This CDR3 has 15 amino acids. CDR3 sequence reads: CASSLDRTDLGEQYF. The CDR3 nucleotides are TGTGCCAGCAGCTTGGATCGGACAGATCTCGGCGAGCAGTACTTC.

About this clonotype itself: An end of the junction does not agree with germline; a read error may underlie this. V is TRBV2 and J is TRBJ2-6; D not resolved. Germline V gives CDR1 SNHLY, CDR2 FYNNEI. This CDR3 comprises 12 residues. CDR3 DNA: TGTCCCAGTGGATCCAGGGCCAACGTCCTGACTTTC. This encodes CPSGSRANVLTF.

This clonotype was picked up a small number of times. The gene calls are TRBV27 and TRBJ2-7, with D possibly TRBD1 on 5 matching bases. CDR1 and CDR2 from the germline V gene are MNHEY and SMNVEV (reference sequence). The CDR3 sequence is 13 residues long. The V gene lost 3 bases and the J gene lost 6 bases, with 12 bases spanning the gap. In DNA, the CDR3 is TGTGCCAGCAGTTTTAATGTTCAGGGCGAGCAGTACTTC. Translated, it gives CASSFNVQGEQYF.

The count of this clonotype is one. The chain recombines TRBV29-1 with TRBJ1-4; 12 positions agree with TRBD1. V lost 2 bases to trimming and J lost 8 bases; unmatched junction nucleotides: 3. Germline V gives CDR1 SQVTM, CDR2 ANQGSEA. The CDR3 contains 14 residues. For the CDR3, the DNA is TGCAGCGTTGAATCCGGGACAGGGGGCGAAAAACTGTTTTTT. It encodes CSVESGTGGEKLFF.

This clonotype occurred a few times. The genes are TRBV6-5 and TRBJ1-1, with D tentatively TRBD1 (6 bases). This CDR3 is 13 amino acids long. Trimming took 9 bases from V and 5 from J, leaving 16 bases between them. Germline V lookup: CDR1 MNHEY, CDR2 SVGAGI. The CDR3 is CASKTGFGTEAFF. CDR3 DNA sequence: TGTGCCAGTAAAACAGGGTTCGGGACTGAAGCTTTCTTT.

This clonotype was found many times. The chain joins TRBV7-6 to TRBJ2-2; no clear D gene. CDR3 size: 14 residues. Per the germline V gene, CDR1 is SGHVS and CDR2 is FNYEAQ. V lost 4 bases to trimming and J lost 0 bases, with 6 bases between them. This CDR3 reads CASSSQPNTGELFF. CDR3 nucleotides: TGTGCCAGCAGCTCACAACCGAACACCGGGGAGCTGTTTTTT.

This clonotype was observed a few times. The rearrangement joins TRBV12-3 or TRBV12-4 to TRBJ2-7, with a possible D match to TRBD2 (5 bases). Trimming cost V 4 bases and J 3 bases, with 13 bases left between them. CDR3 length: 14 residues. The CDR3 protein is CASSWELGNYEQYF. The CDR3 DNA reads as TGTGCCAGCAGTTGGGAACTAGGGAACTACGAGCAGTACTTC.

J is TRBJ2-5 and V is TRBV24-1, with TRBD1 identical over 8 bases. The germline V gene encodes CDR1 KGHDR and CDR2 SFDVKD. The CDR3 runs to 11 residues. This chain's CDR3 is CPYRGEETQYF. The DNA for the CDR3 is TGTCCCTACAGGGGGGAAGAGACCCAGTACTTC.

This clonotype came up many times. The gene calls are TRBV5-1 and TRBJ1-6, with D unresolved. The V end lost 2 bases, the J end lost 0 bases, and 9 bases lay between the germline ends. Germline assignment: CDR1 SGHRS and CDR2 YFSETQ. The CDR3 is made up of 16 amino acids. CDR3 bases: TGCGCCAGCAGCTTACGCGTGAGCTCCTATAATTCACCCCTCCACTTT. Translating gives CASSLRVSSYNSPLHF.

In the case of this clonotype: A read error is likely, as this CDR3 ends without the conserved phenylalanine or tryptophan. This sequence joins TRBV5-1 and TRBJ2-7; 7 bases are a match to TRBD2. Trimming took 0 bases from V and 1 from J; bases not matched to a gene: 7. This CDR3 spans 16 amino acids. The germline gives CDR1 SGHRS, CDR2 YFSETQ. For the CDR3, the DNA is TGCGCCAGCAGCTTGGGGTTGCGGGAGTGGTCCTACGAGCAGTACCTC. Protein product: CASSLGLREWSYEQYL.

This clonotype was detected a few times. The J gene is TRBJ2-7, the V gene TRBV12-3 or TRBV12-4; 7 bases align to TRBD1. The CDR3 is 14 amino acids. The ends lost 1 base at V and 2 bases at J; junction bases unmatched: 2. The CDR3 region is CASSLEDRPYEQYF. DNA for the CDR3: TGTGCCAGCAGTTTAGAGGACAGGCCCTACGAGCAGTACTTC.

The rearrangement links TRBV25-1 to TRBJ1-3; 7 nucleotides align to TRBD1. This CDR3 has 17 amino acids. Germline lookup yields CDR1 MGHDK and CDR2 SYGVNS. Trimming cost V 6 bases and J 1 base; bases outside gene matches: 12. The CDR3 is CASSFGTEQGSGNTIYF. CDR3 DNA: TGTGCCAGCAGCTTCGGGACAGAGCAGGGGTCTGGAAACACCATATATTTT.

Ten or more counts support this clonotype. The chain links TRBV2 to TRBJ2-7; no clear D gene. With 6 bases removed from V and 2 bases from J, the gap between germline ends came to 11 bases. This CDR3 spans 13 amino acids. CDR1 SNHLY and CDR2 FYNNEI come from the germline V gene. Written as DNA, the CDR3 is TGTGCCAGCAGCATCGACGGAGCCTACGAGCAGTACTTC. It is translated as CASSIDGAYEQYF. Looking up the rest from reference TRBV2 and TRBJ2-7 gives the full variable domain: EPEVTQTPSHQVTQMGQEVILRCVPISNHLYFYWYRQILGQKVEFLVSFYNNEISEKSEIFDDQFSVERPDGSNFTLKIRSTKLEDSAMYFCASSIDGAYEQYFGPGTRLTVT.

In this sample, this clonotype turned up many times. This chain uses TRBV5-1 with TRBJ2-7, with D unclear. The germline gives CDR1 SGHRS, CDR2 YFSETQ. This CDR3 is built from 14 residues. The V and J ends lost 1 base and 0 bases respectively, with 8 bases between them. This CDR3 reads CASSLLVSSYEQYF. CDR3 DNA sequence: TGCGCCAGCAGCTTGTTAGTCAGCTCCTACGAGCAGTACTTC.

This clonotype was detected only a few times. A clone one base away is much larger, so this may be a read error. The chain couples TRBV11-2 to TRBJ1-1, with D perhaps matching TRBD1 (5 bases). The V and J ends lost 1 base and 3 bases respectively, with 9 bases between them. Germline assignment: CDR1 SGHAT and CDR2 FQNNGV. This CDR3 has 14 amino acids. The CDR3 protein is CASSLVMGDTEAFF. CDR3 bases: TGTGCCAGCAGCTTAGTTATGGGGGACACTGAAGCTTTCTTT.

This sequence joins TRBV12-3 or TRBV12-4 and TRBJ1-2; 11 bases are a match to TRBD1. CDR3 length: 16 residues. The CDR3 is CASARTGGLSGYGYTF. The CDR3 DNA is TGTGCTAGTGCCAGGACAGGGGGCCTCTCGGGGTATGGCTACACCTTC.

The sample holds many counts of this clonotype. The chain couples TRBV24-1 to TRBJ1-5, with 7 bases that match TRBD1. The germline CDR1 and CDR2 sequences are KGHDR and SFDVKD. With V trimmed by 6 bases and J by 5 bases, 9 bases remained unmatched. The CDR3 loop spans 15 amino acids. CDR3 sequence reads: CATSPRGHLDQPQHF. For the CDR3, the DNA is TGTGCCACCAGTCCAAGGGGGCATCTGGATCAGCCCCAGCATTTT.